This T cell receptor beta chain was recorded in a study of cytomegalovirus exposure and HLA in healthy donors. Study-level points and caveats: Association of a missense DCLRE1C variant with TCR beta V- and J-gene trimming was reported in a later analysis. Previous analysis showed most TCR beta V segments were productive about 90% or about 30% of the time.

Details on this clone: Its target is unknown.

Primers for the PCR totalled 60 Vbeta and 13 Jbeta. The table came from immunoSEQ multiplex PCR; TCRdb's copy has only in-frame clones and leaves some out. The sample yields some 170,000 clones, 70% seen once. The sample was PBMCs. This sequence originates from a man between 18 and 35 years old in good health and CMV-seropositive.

CDR3 in amino acids: CASFIRQGSNQPQHF. CDR3 sequence (DNA): TGTGCCAGCTTCATCAGACAGGGGAGCAATCAGCCCCAGCATTTT. The chain joins TRBV11-3 to TRBJ1-5; 8 bases map to TRBD1. Germline V gene sequence: CDR1 SGHNT, CDR2 YENEEA. Trimming took 8 bases from V and 1 from J; bases not matched to a gene: 7. The CDR3 sequence is 15 residues long.